This T cell receptor (beta chain) derives from a study of T cell responses to AZD1222 COVID-19 vaccine. Study outcomes and limitations: Sampling that yielded the repertoires occurred only after the peak T cell response. A mostly white British donor set with more females was recruited, and clonal diversity was possibly underestimated.

As to this clone: The antigen remains undetermined.

The table came from immunoSEQ multiplex PCR; TCRdb's copy has only in-frame clones and leaves some out. In the table there are about 140,000 clones, around 89% of which are singletons. The material was peripheral blood, obtained on day 0 of AZD1222 vaccination. The TCR comes from an adult in good health.

The CDR3 DNA reads as TGTGCCAGCAGCCTTTGGGATGATCAGCCCCAGCATTTT. Its protein product is CASSLWDDQPQHF. The chain joins TRBV14 to TRBJ1-5; D remains ambiguous. CDR1 is SGHDN and CDR2 is FVKESK in the germline V gene. V was pared by 4 bases and J by 5 bases, with 9 bases between. The CDR3 spans 13 residues.